Below are 25 T cell receptor beta chains sequenced from a single sample in a study of T-cell memory formation after mild COVID-19. TCRdb ran MiXCR on the 5' RACE reads and lists one entry per CDR3 protein. Here the sample spans around 310,000 distinct CDR3 sequences, more than 15% being singletons. The specimen sequenced was PBMCs or a T cell subset sorted from them (not recorded which). The receptors stem from a man younger than 30 who had mild COVID-19 (a few samples of this study predate the infection). Cell type and time point are not known.

This clonotype has a handful of counts. This rearrangement joins TRBV5-6 to TRBJ1-2; 8 bases fit TRBD1. V trimming: 5 bases; J trimming: 7 bases; junction bases outside the gene matches: 10. CDR3 length: 14 amino acids. CDR1 is SGHDT, CDR2 YYEEEE, per germline. The CDR3 sequence is CASSSTGDPSGYTF. The CDR3 DNA reads TGTGCCAGCAGTTCGACAGGGGACCCTTCTGGCTACACCTTC.

The chain has TRBV6-1 and TRBJ2-1, with a tentative D call TRBD2 (7 bases). The CDR3 is made up of 15 amino acids. The V end lost 5 bases, the J end lost 7 bases, and 18 bases lay between the germline ends. Per the germline V gene, CDR1 is MNHNS and CDR2 is SASEGT. Here the CDR3 reads CASSMGGGLKNEQFF. CDR3 bases: TGTGCCAGCAGTATGGGGGGGGGCCTAAAAAATGAGCAGTTCTTC.

This clonotype was recorded many times. The V gene is TRBV4-3, the J gene TRBJ2-3; D tentatively reads TRBD1 or TRBD2 (5 bases each). Trimming took 0 bases from V and 4 from J, leaving 11 bases between them. The germline CDR1 and CDR2 sequences are LGHNA and YSLEER. There are 15 residues in the CDR3. DNA for the CDR3: TGCGCCAGCAGCCAAGATCCGAGGGGTTCAGATACGCAGTATTTT. Its protein is CASSQDPRGSDTQYF.

The chain joins TRBV7-8 to TRBJ1-2; the match to TRBD1 covers 9 bases. Germline V CDR1 and CDR2: SGHVS, FQNEAQ. V dropped 0 bases and J dropped 8; count of bases not matched to a gene: 10. The CDR3 has 16 residues. The CDR3 protein is CASSLAKGGQGRGYTF. The CDR3 DNA reads TGTGCCAGCAGCTTAGCAAAGGGGGGACAGGGAAGAGGCTACACCTTC.

The sample holds a few counts of this clonotype. The chain is built from TRBV3-1 and TRBJ2-5; D unclear. Trimming stripped 0 bases from V and 5 bases from J, with 19 bases between. This CDR3 is built from 17 residues. Germline V lookup: CDR1 LGHDT, CDR2 YNNKEL (reference sequence). The CDR3 sequence: CASSQDGRTSRRETQYF. The CDR3 region has the DNA TGTGCCAGCAGCCAAGACGGAAGAACGTCCCGAAGGGAGACCCAGTACTTC.

This clonotype showed up many times. This sequence joins TRBV5-1 and TRBJ2-2; D not resolved. The CDR3 has 14 amino acids. CDR1 and CDR2 from the germline V gene are SGHRS and YFSETQ. Deletions cut 0 bases from V and 5 bases from J, with 8 bases between. The CDR3 region is CASSLDGQTGELFF. The CDR3 DNA follows: TGCGCCAGCAGCTTGGACGGCCAGACCGGGGAGCTGTTTTTT.

The genes are TRBV5-6 and TRBJ1-5, with 9 bases identical to TRBD1. V dropped 3 bases and J dropped 7; count of bases not matched to a gene: 5. This CDR3 comprises 14 residues. From germline, CDR1 is SGHDT and CDR2 YYEEEE. The DNA of the CDR3 is TGTGCCAGCAGCTACGGACAGGGGTGGCAGCCCCAGCATTTT. Its protein is CASSYGQGWQPQHF.

The J gene is TRBJ2-7, the V gene TRBV3-1, with D possibly TRBD1 on 5 matching bases. Trimming took 4 bases from V and 0 from J, leaving 13 bases between them. The CDR3 contains 15 residues. Per the germline V gene, CDR1 is LGHDT and CDR2 is YNNKEL (reference sequence). The CDR3 DNA reads as TGTGCCAGCAGCCCCAACAGGCTAAGCTCCTACGAGCAGTACTTC. This encodes CASSPNRLSSYEQYF.

This clonotype was counted many times. The chain is built from TRBV7-2 and TRBJ2-3, with 8 nucleotides matching TRBD1. After removal of 6 bases from V and 1 base from J, the junction contained 3 bases not matched to a gene. The CDR3 length is 14 residues. Germline V gene sequence: CDR1 SGHTA, CDR2 FQGNSA. DNA for the CDR3: TGTGCCAGCAGGGGACAGGTGGGCACAGATACGCAGTATTTT. Translating gives CASRGQVGTDTQYF.

This clonotype was observed many times. V gene TRBV7-6 combines with J gene TRBJ2-2; tentatively, D is TRBD1 (6 bases). The germline V gene encodes CDR1 SGHVS and CDR2 FNYEAQ. V was shortened by 1 base and J by 4 bases, with 19 bases between the two germline ends. CDR3 length: 18 residues. CDR3 sequence reads: CASSLGTGITASTGELFF. For the CDR3, the DNA is TGTGCCAGCAGCTTAGGAACAGGGATTACGGCGAGCACCGGGGAGCTGTTTTTT.

This clonotype was found a few times. The chain is built from TRBV30 and TRBJ1-6; D unclear. V shed 0 bases and J shed 3 bases, with 15 bases lying between them. The CDR3 totals 17 residues. Germline values: CDR1 GTSNPN, CDR2 SVGIG (reference sequence). The CDR3 region has the DNA TGTGCCTGGAGTGTAAAGGTCGTGGGAATCTATAATTCACCCCTCCACTTT. Its protein is CAWSVKVVGIYNSPLHF. Variable domain in full (rest from reference TRBV30 and TRBJ1-6): SQTIHQWPATLVQPVGSPLSLECTVEGTSNPNLYWYRQAAGRGLQLLFYSVGIGQISSEVPQNLSASRPQDRQFILSSKKLLLSDSGFYLCAWSVKVVGIYNSPLHFGNGTRLTVT.

The sample holds a few counts of this clonotype. The chain combines TRBV11-1 with TRBJ2-7; 11 bases line up with TRBD1. The CDR3 has 17 amino acids. J was trimmed by 6 bases and V by 4 bases; bases with no gene match: 14. In germline, CDR1 is SGHAT, CDR2 FQDESV (reference sequence). CDR3 sequence (DNA): TGTGCCAGCAGCTCAAATAGGGGACAGGGGGATGCTGGCGAGCAGTACGTC. This sequence encodes CASSSNRGQGDAGEQYV.

The CDR3 reads CASSIRDSNFGEQFF. CDR3 in DNA: TGCGCCAGCAGCATCCGGGACAGTAACTTCGGTGAGCAGTTCTTC. The chain links TRBV5-1 to TRBJ2-1; TRBD1 agrees at 7 bases. Germline trimming cut 4 bases from V and 9 bases from J; bases unmatched to any gene: 13. Germline-derived CDR1 and CDR2 are SGHRS and YFSETQ. This CDR3 spans 15 amino acids.

The chain uses TRBV4-1 and TRBJ2-5; D gene unclear. The germline V and J ends were trimmed by 3 bases and 5 bases, with 19 bases remaining between them. The CDR3 contains 16 residues. Germline V CDR1 and CDR2: MGHRA, YSYEKL. The CDR3 bases are TGCGCCAGCAGCCATTCCCTAAGATCGAAGAGGGAGACCCAGTACTTC. This encodes CASSHSLRSKRETQYF.

This chain uses TRBV7-2 with TRBJ2-5; D uncertain. V was trimmed by 1 base and J by 2 bases, leaving 5 bases between them. The CDR3 runs 13 residues. Germline-derived CDR1 and CDR2 are SGHTA and FQGNSA. The CDR3 DNA follows: TGTGCCAGCAGCTTAGAACGGCAAGAGACCCAGTACTTC. It translates to CASSLERQETQYF.

There are a few counts of this clonotype. This chain uses TRBV10-3 with TRBJ2-1; TRBD1 might be the D (5 bases). The V gene's germline CDR1 is ENHRY and CDR2 SYGVKD. The V gene lost 2 bases and the J gene lost 6 bases, with 5 bases spanning the gap. The CDR3 sequence is 12 residues long. The DNA for the CDR3 is TGTGCCATCAGTGAGCAGGGCAATGAGCAGTTCTTC. This codes for CAISEQGNEQFF.

This clonotype showed up just a few times. This rearrangement joins TRBV7-2 to TRBJ1-1; D remains ambiguous. Trimming shortened V by 6 bases and J by 5 bases, and 16 bases separated the two germline ends. This CDR3 comprises 14 residues. The germline V gene has CDR1 SGHTA and CDR2 FQGNSA. The CDR3 reads CASSRGPEDTEAFF. The CDR3 coding sequence is TGTGCCAGCAGTCGAGGACCCGAGGATACTGAAGCTTTCTTT.

This clonotype was detected only a few times. The J gene is TRBJ1-2, the V gene TRBV7-2; unclear D gene. The CDR3 sequence is 12 residues long. Germline CDR1 SGHTA, CDR2 FQGNSA. Trimming shortened V by 1 base and J by 6 bases, and 6 bases separated the two germline ends. The CDR3 protein is CASSLGRDGYTF. Here the CDR3 DNA reads TGTGCCAGCAGCTTAGGGAGGGATGGCTACACCTTC.

V usage is TRBV5-1 and J usage is TRBJ2-3, with 10 bases lining up with TRBD1. Per germline, CDR1 SGHRS and CDR2 YFSETQ. The CDR3 extends over 16 amino acids. Unmatched junction bases numbered 17, after V lost 7 bases and J lost 9 bases. The CDR3 DNA is TGCGCCAGCGGGAAGACAGGGGGCGTAGCGCGGGGGACGCAGTATTTT. Protein: CASGKTGGVARGTQYF.

The chain links TRBV18 to TRBJ2-1; perhaps TRBD1 as D (5 bases). V lost 2 bases, J lost 7 bases, and 12 bases lay in between. Looked up from germline, CDR1 is KGHSH and CDR2 is LQKENI. The CDR3 spans 14 residues. DNA of the CDR3: TGTGCCAGCTCACCAACGGGCAGGGTAAATGAGCAGTTCTTC. Its translation is CASSPTGRVNEQFF.

The chain links TRBV7-9 to TRBJ2-3; 7 bases agree with TRBD2. V lost 4 bases, J lost 3 bases, and 19 bases stayed unmatched. CDR3 length: 19 residues. Germline CDR1 is SEHNR and CDR2 is FQNEAQ (reference sequence). CDR3: CASSSSRGTPAGWTDTQYF. CDR3 DNA sequence: TGTGCCAGCAGCTCCTCACGCGGGACCCCAGCGGGGTGGACAGATACGCAGTATTTT. The full variable domain, with the rest looked up from reference TRBV7-9 and TRBJ2-3, is DTGVSQNPRHKITKRGQNVTFRCDPISEHNRLYWYRQTLGQGPEFLTYFQNEAQLEKSRLLSDRFSAERPKGSFSTLEIQRTEQGDSAMYLCASSSSRGTPAGWTDTQYFGPGTRLTVL.

There are a few counts of this clonotype. V and J are TRBV4-3 and TRBJ1-2; D perhaps matches TRBD1 (5 bases). The CDR3 contains 12 residues. Germline assignment: CDR1 LGHNA and CDR2 YSLEER. V lost 3 bases, J lost 8 bases, and 10 bases lay in between. CDR3: CASSHQGNGYTF. The CDR3 nucleotides are TGCGCCAGCAGCCACCAGGGAAACGGCTACACCTTC.

V is TRBV28 and J is TRBJ2-1; D remains unclear. CDR3 length: 13 amino acids. The V end lost 3 bases, the J end lost 9 bases, and 12 bases lay between the germline ends. Germline V lookup: CDR1 MDHEN, CDR2 SYDVKM. CDR3 protein: CASSLSARGEQFF. CDR3 sequence (DNA): TGTGCCAGCAGTTTGTCTGCCCGCGGTGAGCAGTTCTTC.

This clonotype has only a few counts. The chain links TRBV10-3 to TRBJ2-5, with 7 bases identical to TRBD2. After removal of 0 bases from V and 0 bases from J, the junction contained 1 base not matched to a gene. Germline assignment: CDR1 ENHRY and CDR2 SYGVKD. CDR3 length equals 15 residues. CDR3 region: CAISESRGYQETQYF. CDR3 bases: TGTGCCATCAGTGAGTCGCGGGGGTACCAAGAGACCCAGTACTTC.

The sample holds many counts of this clonotype. The chain uses TRBV7-3 and TRBJ1-2; maybe TRBD1 (6 bases). The CDR3 consists of 13 residues. V was cut by 4 bases and J by 7 bases, with 13 bases left in between. Germline V gene lookup returns CDR1 SGHTA and CDR2 FQGTGA. CDR3 residues: CASSSDRRGGYTF. In nucleotides, the CDR3 is TGTGCCAGCAGCTCCGACAGGAGGGGTGGCTACACCTTC.